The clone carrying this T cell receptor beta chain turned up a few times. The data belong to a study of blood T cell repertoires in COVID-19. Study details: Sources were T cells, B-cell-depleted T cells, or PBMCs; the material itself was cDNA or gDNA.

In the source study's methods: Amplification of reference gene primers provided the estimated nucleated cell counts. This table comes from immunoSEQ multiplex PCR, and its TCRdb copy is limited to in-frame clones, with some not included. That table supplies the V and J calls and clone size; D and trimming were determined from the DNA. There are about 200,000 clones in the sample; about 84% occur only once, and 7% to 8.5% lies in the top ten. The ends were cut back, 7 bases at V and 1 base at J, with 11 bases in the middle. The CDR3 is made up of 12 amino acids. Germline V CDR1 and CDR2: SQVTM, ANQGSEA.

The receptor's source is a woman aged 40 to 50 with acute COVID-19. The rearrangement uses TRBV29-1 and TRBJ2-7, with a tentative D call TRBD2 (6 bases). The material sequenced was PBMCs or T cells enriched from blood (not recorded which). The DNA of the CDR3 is TGCAGCGGGACGACTAGATCCTACGAGCAGTACTTC. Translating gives CSGTTRSYEQYF.